By share, the clone carrying this T cell receptor (beta chain) counts as medium-sized. Germline CDR1 reads MDHEN; CDR2 reads SYDVKM. This CDR3 region has 12 residues. V was shortened by 2 bases and J by 3 bases, with 5 bases between the two germline ends. This record belongs to a study of blood T cell repertoires in COVID-19. Each participant's cohort was designated according to participant-reported clinical history. All recovered Cohort 3 donors got two negative PCRs, got clearance, or saw symptom resolution. The method was immunoSEQ multiplex PCR; TCRdb's version includes in-frame clones alone and lacks a portion of them. The sample has roughly 180,000 clones; approximately 80% are singletons.

This chain joins TRBV28 and TRBJ2-7; the D is unclear. Specimen: PBMCs or T cells enriched from blood (not recorded which). This sequence was found in a man between 45 and 60 years old who had recovered from COVID-19. Here the CDR3 DNA reads TGTGCCAGCAGTTTAATAGACTACGAGCAGTACTTC. Translating it yields CASSLIDYEQYF.